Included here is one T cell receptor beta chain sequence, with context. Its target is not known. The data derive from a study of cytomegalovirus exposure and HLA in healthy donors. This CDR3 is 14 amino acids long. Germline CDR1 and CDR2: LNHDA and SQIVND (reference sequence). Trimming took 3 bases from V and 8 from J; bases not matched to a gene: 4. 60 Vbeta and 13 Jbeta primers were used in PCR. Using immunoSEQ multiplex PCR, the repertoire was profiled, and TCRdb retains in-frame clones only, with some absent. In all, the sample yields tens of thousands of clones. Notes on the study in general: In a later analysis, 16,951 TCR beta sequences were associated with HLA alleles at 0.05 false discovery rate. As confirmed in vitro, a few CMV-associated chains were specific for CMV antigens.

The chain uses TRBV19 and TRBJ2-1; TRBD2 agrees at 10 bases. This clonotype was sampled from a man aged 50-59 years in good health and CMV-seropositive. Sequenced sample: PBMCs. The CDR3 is CASSISSGSYEQFF. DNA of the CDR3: TGTGCCAGTAGTATCTCTAGCGGGAGTTATGAGCAGTTCTTC.